This T cell receptor beta chain was obtained from a study of T-cell memory formation after mild COVID-19. The germline V and J ends were trimmed by 0 bases and 3 bases, with 8 bases remaining between them. The germline CDR1 and CDR2 sequences are LGHDT and YNNKEL (reference sequence). The CDR3 extends over 15 amino acids. TCRdb processed the 5' RACE reads anew with MiXCR; each CDR3 protein has one entry. The sample gives about 200,000 distinct CDR3 sequences, 15% to 20% of which show up once; roughly 2.4% is in the top ten. The table lists this clonotype with many counts. The specimen was PBMCs or a T cell subset sorted from them (not recorded which). The receptor's source is an adult woman who had mild COVID-19 (a few samples of this study predate the infection). Cell type and time point are not known. This chain links TRBV3-1 with TRBJ2-2; D gene unclear. The CDR3 sequence: CASSQDSGYTGELFF. CDR3 nucleotide sequence: TGTGCCAGCAGCCAAGATTCTGGTTACACCGGGGAGCTGTTTTTT. The entire variable domain, with the rest obtained from reference TRBV3-1 and TRBJ2-2, is as follows: DTAVSQTPKYLVTQMGNDKSIKCEQNLGHDTMYWYKQDSKKFLKIMFSYNNKELIINETVPNRFSPKSPDKAHLNLHINSLELGDSAVYFCASSQDSGYTGELFFGEGSRLTVL.